The text below deals with one T cell receptor (beta chain). This clonotype is identified as medium-sized (0.01 to 0.1%). It lacks a known antigen. No base-level quality is on record; no much larger clone is a single base apart. CDR1 and CDR2 were assigned from the germline V gene (reference sequence) as LNHDA and SQIVND. V loses 6 bases at its end and J loses 5 bases; junction bases beyond the gene matches: 7. There are 15 amino acids in the CDR3, from cysteine to phenylalanine inclusive. Kept here is only the CDR3 DNA, which spans 45 bases and is read in frame from base 1. The record originates from a study of CD8+CD57+ T cells in acquired aplastic anemia (dated by TCRdb to the late 2010s). At the level of the whole study: A mean of about 3 ug of DNA, ranging from about 0.17 to 30 ug, was extracted from sorted CD4+ and CD8+ cells. For healthy donor samples, the average read count was about 10.8 million for CD4+ cells and roughly 11 million for CD8+ cells.

The paper as a whole reports these results and caveats: Twenty-nine CD8+ CDR3 sequences were found in both patients and controls but appeared to be highly expressed in patients and within the immunodominant clones of the patients. Between patients and healthy controls, no significant difference in CD8+ Simpson's diversity was found (P=0.060).

TCR repertoires of sorted CD4+ and CD8+ blood T cells from severe aplastic anemia patients and healthy subjects were deep-sequenced in the study. Ficoll-Paque density gradient centrifugation was used to isolate peripheral blood mononuclear cells. Before DNA extraction, CD4+ and CD8+ T cells were sorted with FACS or magnetic beads. TCR beta VDJ combination and CDR3 sequence profiling used genomic DNA as the template. An Illumina HiSeq 2000 was the platform used for TCR repertoire sequencing. On the study's bioinformatics: TRBV/TRBJ rearrangement plots, CDR3 size and DJ length profiles, and Simpson's diversity index were used to evaluate the repertoires. The most abundant DNA sequence in the deep sequencing data was taken as the immunodominant clone. CDR3 amino acid sequences were screened for sharing across subjects and compared with published repertoires and the VDJdb database. In TCRdb, the public reads were trimmed at Q25 with fastp and aligned with MiXCR, with productive beta chains retained. Rows are combined by CDR3 protein, so each entry shows the most common genes and DNA. TCRdb's processing, not the study's, gives the V and J calls here. Across this sample there are roughly 64,000 distinct CDR3 sequences, with roughly 58% seen only once. The ten largest clones add up to roughly 2.5% of the sample.

The sequence joins TRBV19 to TRBJ1-6; TRBD1 fits 7 bases in the junction. Sequencing was carried out using sorted CD4+, CD8+, or CD8+CD57+ T cells (not recorded which) from PBMCs. The origin of this receptor is a human donor in good health, serving as a control. The CDR3: CASSLRDSDNSPLHF. The nucleotide sequence reads as follows: TGTGCCAGTAGCCTCCGGGACAGCGATAATTCACCCCTCCACTTT.